The present T cell receptor (beta chain) was sequenced within a study of shared clonotypes between healthy human individuals. There are 15 residues in the CDR3. V lost 2 bases, J lost 4 bases, and 15 bases lay in between. The germline V gene has CDR1 SGHRS and CDR2 YFSETQ. A remark on this clone: Antigen: not known.

Study findings and constraints: What naive subsets generally showed was a larger estimated richness than memory subsets showed.

Replicate PCRs from sorted subsets contained about 0.2 ug DNA, which is around 30,000 T cell genomes. Profiling relied on immunoSEQ multiplex PCR, and the TCRdb table lists in-frame clones only, not all of them. The table has around 700,000 clones, more than 70% seen once; the top ten hold about 1.7%. Source material: memory CD4+ T cells sorted from blood. Subset denoted: CD45RA-negative fraction. This receptor was obtained from a woman in her thirties in good health. V and J are TRBV5-1 and TRBJ1-1; tentatively, D is TRBD1 (5 bases). The CDR3 loop is CASSFSGFASTEAFF. DNA for the CDR3: TGCGCCAGCAGCTTTTCAGGGTTCGCGAGCACTGAAGCTTTCTTT.